This TCR beta chain was obtained from a study of glioma-infiltrating T cells. Study results and caveats: Tissue and blood shared very few CDR3 sequences. Tissue-blood divergence was below expectation in non-neoplastic patients, above in gliomas.

On this clonotype: The antigen is not known.

V lost 8 bases and J lost 9, with 11 bases in between. CDR1 and CDR2 from the germline V gene are SNHLY and FYNNEI. This CDR3 is 10 amino acids long. The iRepertoire nested amplicon-rescue multiplex PCR amplified TCR alpha and beta CDR3s from RNA. In TCRdb, the multiplex PCR reads were re-called with MiXCR into one record per CDR3 protein. The profile shows some 150,000 distinct CDR3 sequences, approximately 40% of them singletons. The gene calls are TRBV2 and TRBJ2-7; possible D gene TRBD1, 6 bases. The TCR sequence derives from a human donor with low-grade glioma or glioblastoma, undergoing nonglioma brain surgery, or in good health (not recorded which). What was sequenced was glioma tissue, nonneoplastic brain tissue, or PBMCs (not recorded which). The CDR3 DNA is TGTGCCAGCGCAGGGGCGATGCAGTACTTC. This gives the protein CASAGAMQYF.